The 24 T cell receptor beta chains reported below all come from one sample, sequenced in a study of CD8 T cells in Susac syndrome. A quantity of roughly 0.5 to 1 ug RNA underwent reverse transcription using random hexamers. Each CDR3 protein gets one entry after TCRdb re-called the immunoSEQ multiplex PCR reads with MiXCR. The table includes tens of thousands of distinct CDR3 sequences, roughly 95% detected once. Specimen: CD8+ T cells from PBMCs. The receptor set was obtained from a human donor with Susac syndrome.

The chain uses TRBV29-1 and TRBJ1-4; the D is unclear. The germline V and J ends were trimmed by 0 bases and 8 bases, with 13 bases remaining between them. The CDR3 runs to 14 residues. Per germline, CDR1 SQVTM and CDR2 ANQGSEA. DNA for the CDR3: TGCAGCGTTGAAGATGAGGCTAAGGAGGAAAAACTGTTTTTT. Its protein is CSVEDEAKEEKLFF.

This sequence joins TRBV2 and TRBJ2-5, with TRBD2 matching over 10 bases. CDR1 and CDR2 from the germline V gene are SNHLY and FYNNEI. The ends lost 3 bases at V and 4 bases at J; junction bases unmatched: 5. The CDR3 length is 15 residues. Here the CDR3 DNA reads TGTGCCAGCAGTGAGGTAGCGGGGGGCCTAGAGACCCAGTACTTC. This encodes CASSEVAGGLETQYF.

Concerning this clonotype itself: A junction boundary mismatches the germline segment, possibly from a read error. V gene TRBV5-1 combines with J gene TRBJ2-1, with D perhaps TRBD2 (5 bases). Germline CDR1 and CDR2: SGHRS and YFSETQ. The CDR3 contains 15 residues. Here the CDR3 DNA reads TGCGCCAGCAGCTTGGATCGGGGTCCTTACAGTGAGCAGTTCTTC. This codes for CASSLDRGPYSEQFF.

This CDR3 is CASSEKGWVYYGYTF. The CDR3 DNA is TGTGCCAGCAGTGAAAAGGGTTGGGTCTATTATGGCTACACCTTC. This chain joins TRBV2 and TRBJ1-2; no clear D gene. The germline V gene has CDR1 SNHLY and CDR2 FYNNEI. The CDR3 is made up of 15 amino acids. The germline V and J ends were trimmed by 2 bases and 5 bases, with 15 bases remaining between them.

The chain carries TRBV4-2 and TRBJ2-7, with D uncertain. The CDR3 runs to 13 residues. Germline CDR1 is LGHNA and CDR2 is YNFKEQ. With 1 base removed from V and 4 bases from J, the gap between germline ends came to 8 bases. The CDR3 protein is CASSQGATYEQYF. In nucleotides, the CDR3 is TGTGCCAGCAGCCAAGGGGCCACGTACGAGCAGTACTTC.

The rearrangement links TRBV10-3 to TRBJ1-1, with TRBD1 matching over 9 bases. V gave up 10 bases and J gave up 10 bases; unmatched junction bases: 16. Germline values: CDR1 ENHRY, CDR2 SYGVKD. The CDR3 loop spans 14 amino acids. The CDR3 spells CATGMGRDRDSAFF. The CDR3 DNA is TGTGCCACAGGAATGGGACGGGACAGGGATTCAGCTTTCTTT.

In this sample, this clonotype turned up once. V usage is TRBV7-8 and J usage is TRBJ2-5, with D possibly being TRBD1 (6 bases). With 4 bases removed from V and 4 bases from J, the gap between germline ends came to 13 bases. This CDR3 comprises 14 residues. Looked up from germline, CDR1 is SGHVS and CDR2 is FQNEAQ. The CDR3 bases are TGTGCCAGCAGCTCCAAGACAGGTAGAGAGACCCAGTACTTC. As protein: CASSSKTGRETQYF.

In its sample, this clonotype was seen once. The chain couples TRBV7-2 to TRBJ1-5; 9 bases align to TRBD1. The CDR3 contains 15 residues. The V gene's germline CDR1 is SGHTA and CDR2 FQGNSA. V lost 5 bases to trimming and J lost 7 bases; unmatched junction nucleotides: 9. The DNA of the CDR3 is TGTGCCAGCAGCCCCTGGGACAGGGCAGGCCAGCCCCAGCATTTT. As protein: CASSPWDRAGQPQHF.

This chain uses TRBV4-3 with TRBJ1-2; 8 bases match TRBD1. Germline CDR1 is LGHNA and CDR2 is YSLEER. V lost 3 bases and J lost 4; bases outside the gene matches: 7. The CDR3 length is 15 residues. The chain's CDR3 is CASSHRQGSIYGYTF. The CDR3 nucleotides read TGCGCCAGCAGCCATAGACAGGGGTCTATCTATGGCTACACCTTC.

J is TRBJ2-7 and V is TRBV4-1; weak D call: TRBD1 (6 bases). This CDR3 contains 14 residues. Trimming pared 4 bases from V and 3 bases from J, leaving 13 bases between. Per the germline V gene, CDR1 is MGHRA and CDR2 is YSYEKL. CDR3 amino acids: CASSLRDKYYEQYF. In DNA form, the CDR3 reads TGCGCCAGCAGCCTGAGGGACAAGTACTACGAGCAGTACTTC.

This rearrangement joins TRBV28 to TRBJ2-2; D call uncertain. CDR3 length: 13 residues. The germline V and J ends were trimmed by 3 bases and 7 bases, with 9 bases remaining between them. Germline V CDR1 and CDR2: MDHEN, SYDVKM. The CDR3 bases are TGTGCCAGCAGTTTTTGGTCTCGCGGGGAGCTGTTTTTT. Protein sequence: CASSFWSRGELFF. Combining the CDR3 with reference TRBV28 and TRBJ2-2 gives the whole variable domain DVKVTQSSRYLVKRTGEKVFLECVQDMDHENMFWYRQDPGLGLRLIYFSYDVKMKEKGDIPEGYSVSREKKERFSLILESASTNQTSMYLCASSFWSRGELFFGEGSRLTVL.

The chain employs TRBV13 and TRBJ1-1; D is uncertain. V lost 8 bases, J lost 3 bases, and 7 bases lay in between. CDR1 PRHDT and CDR2 FYEKMQ come from the germline V gene (reference sequence). The CDR3 consists of 11 residues. The CDR3 loop is CASQEDTEAFF. DNA of the CDR3: TGTGCCAGCCAGGAGGACACTGAAGCTTTCTTT. The full variable domain, in which reference TRBV13 and TRBJ1-1 provide the parts outside the CDR3, is AAGVIQSPRHLIKEKRETATLKCYPIPRHDTVYWYQQGPGQDPQFLISFYEKMQSDKGSIPDRFSAQQFSDYHSELNMSSLELGDSALYFCASQEDTEAFFGQGTRLTVV.

CDR3 nucleotides: TGTGCCAGCAGCTTAACCGGGACAGGGGGCCGTCAGCCCCAGCATTTT. Translated, it gives CASSLTGTGGRQPQHF. The V and J genes are TRBV7-2 and TRBJ1-5; TRBD1 matches 12 bases. The germline gives CDR1 SGHTA, CDR2 FQGNSA. V was clipped by 2 bases and J by 6 bases; unmatched bases: 5. CDR3 length: 16 residues.

The table lists this clonotype with a few counts. V gene TRBV3-1 combines with J gene TRBJ1-5; D not resolved. Deletions cut 0 bases from V and 2 bases from J, with 11 bases between. The CDR3 extends over 16 amino acids. CDR1 is LGHDT and CDR2 is YNNKEL in the germline V gene (reference sequence). CDR3 region: CASSQDRGRGNQPQHF. CDR3 coding DNA: TGTGCCAGCAGCCAAGATCGAGGACGAGGCAATCAGCCCCAGCATTTT.

This clonotype appeared a single time. This chain joins TRBV23-1 and TRBJ2-5, with D perhaps assigned TRBD1 or TRBD2 (5 bases each). TRBV23-1 qualifies as an ORF whose function is uncertain. This CDR3 has 15 residues. V lost 0 bases to trimming and J lost 3 bases, with 11 bases between them. The CDR3 nucleotides are TGCGCCAGCAGTCAATCGAATCGAGGGGAAGAGACCCAGTACTTC. It specifies CASSQSNRGEETQYF.

The chain is built from TRBV9 and TRBJ1-2; perhaps TRBD1 as D (6 bases). Germline loops: CDR1 SGDLS, CDR2 YYNGEE. The CDR3 is 16 residues long. Deletions cut 0 bases from V and 8 bases from J, with 20 bases between. As DNA, the CDR3 is TGTGCCAGCAGCGTAGCTAGGACAGCCCATCGGGACGGCTACACCTTC. It specifies CASSVARTAHRDGYTF. Full variable domain (missing parts from reference TRBV9 and TRBJ1-2): DSGVTQTPKHLITATGQRVTLRCSPRSGDLSVYWYQQSLDQGLQFLIQYYNGEERAKGNILERFSAQQFPDLHSELNLSSLELGDSALYFCASSVARTAHRDGYTFGSGTRLTVV.

The V gene is TRBV27, the J gene TRBJ2-7; D uncertain. The CDR3 contains 11 residues. V lost 5 bases, J lost 7 bases, and 9 bases lay in between. Germline CDR1 MNHEY, CDR2 SMNVEV (reference sequence). For the CDR3, the DNA is TGTGCCAGCAGTACGCTTCGGGAGCAGTACTTC. It codes for CASSTLREQYF.

The chain uses TRBV4-3 and TRBJ2-1; TRBD1 matches at 7 bases. Germline assignment: CDR1 LGHNA and CDR2 YSLEER. The CDR3 covers 16 residues. Trimming took 1 base from V and 8 from J; bases not matched to a gene: 11. The CDR3 region is CASSQVGGSQGHEQFF. The CDR3 DNA is TGCGCCAGCAGCCAAGTTGGGGGCTCACAGGGGCATGAGCAGTTCTTC.

J is TRBJ2-5 and V is TRBV7-9, with D maybe TRBD1 (6 bases). The CDR3 loop spans 14 amino acids. V lost 5 bases and J lost 5, with 15 bases in between. In germline, CDR1 is SEHNR, CDR2 FQNEAQ (reference sequence). This CDR3 is CASSQGSLGETQYF. The CDR3 coding sequence is TGTGCCAGCAGCCAGGGGTCTCTGGGGGAGACCCAGTACTTC.

The chain couples TRBV28 to TRBJ1-1; D might be TRBD1 (5 bases). The V gene lost 4 bases and the J gene lost 7 bases, with 10 bases spanning the gap. CDR1 and CDR2 (germline): MDHEN, SYDVKM. The CDR3 is made up of 12 amino acids. The chain's CDR3 is CASSSRGGEAFF. In DNA form, the CDR3 reads TGTGCCAGCAGTTCTCGGGGCGGTGAAGCTTTCTTT.

The CDR3: CASSLADRDTYEQYF. In DNA, the CDR3 is TGTGCCAGCAGCTTAGCGGACAGGGATACCTACGAGCAGTACTTC. The J gene is TRBJ2-7, the V gene TRBV11-3; 8 nucleotides match TRBD1. Germline CDR1 is SGHNT and CDR2 is YENEEA. The CDR3 runs 15 residues. V was clipped by 1 base and J by 2 bases; unmatched bases: 4.

The genes are TRBV7-8 and TRBJ2-4, with TRBD1 matching over 7 bases. The J segment lost 9 bases and the V segment lost 1 base, leaving 3 bases of the junction unmatched. The CDR3 is 13 amino acids. Per the germline V gene, CDR1 is SGHVS and CDR2 is FQNEAQ. The CDR3 protein is CASSLDRGRIQYF. In nucleotides, the CDR3 is TGTGCCAGCAGCTTAGACAGGGGACGCATTCAGTACTTC.

The V call is TRBV9, the J call TRBJ2-1; weak D call: TRBD2 (6 bases). This CDR3 contains 16 residues. In germline, CDR1 is SGDLS, CDR2 YYNGEE. V was cut by 2 bases and J by 0 bases, with 12 bases left in between. The CDR3 reads CASSVGLRGSYNEQFF. Here the CDR3 DNA reads TGTGCCAGCAGCGTGGGGTTGCGGGGCTCCTACAATGAGCAGTTCTTC. Complete variable domain (other parts from reference TRBV9 and TRBJ2-1): DSGVTQTPKHLITATGQRVTLRCSPRSGDLSVYWYQQSLDQGLQFLIQYYNGEERAKGNILERFSAQQFPDLHSELNLSSLELGDSALYFCASSVGLRGSYNEQFFGPGTRLTVL.

The chain combines TRBV28 with TRBJ1-2, with D possibly matching TRBD1 (5 bases). The CDR3 consists of 13 residues. From germline, CDR1 is MDHEN and CDR2 SYDVKM. V lost 6 bases and J lost 4, with 12 bases in between. In nucleotides, the CDR3 is TGTGCCAGCAGACAGGTACTAGGCTATGGCTACACCTTC. Its translation is CASRQVLGYGYTF.